This record looks at one T cell receptor beta chain sequence and its context. Its antigen is currently unknown. The data stem from a study of T cell responses to AZD1222 COVID-19 vaccine. About the study: Pooled samples include second doses given at about 4 or 12 weeks. Study-wide results and limits: Researchers took repertoire samples only after the peak T cell response had come. Spike-specific TCRs gained breadth and depth after people received two AZD1222 doses. The sample set comprised mostly white British donors with more females, and clonal diversity was possibly underestimated.

TCRdb's table, derived via immunoSEQ multiplex PCR, lists solely in-frame clones and lacks some. The table records approximately 190,000 clones, roughly 88% of them present only once. The V gene lost 0 bases and the J gene lost 4 bases, with 7 bases spanning the gap. The CDR3 extends over 13 amino acids. The V gene is TRBV23-1, the J gene TRBJ2-7; no firm D call. Being an ORF, TRBV23-1 has a function that is uncertain. The receptor's source is an adult in good health. The sample in question was peripheral blood, obtained on day 0 of AZD1222 vaccination. For the CDR3, the DNA is TGCGCCAGCAGTCAATCGAGGTTATACGAGCAGTACTTC. Its protein is CASSQSRLYEQYF.